This T cell receptor beta chain is drawn from a study of beta chain features in type 1 diabetes. Study in general: Investigators examined approximately 110,000,000 sorted cells across all samples.

CD45RO/CCR7/CD25/CD127/CD95/CD27 sorting isolated CD4+ naive, central memory, regulatory and stem cell-like memory cells. About this clone itself: The target antigen is unknown.

Study observations and caveats: Shorter TCRB CDR3s, moderately but significantly so, were found in Type 1 diabetes patients in all four CD4+ subsets.

With 1 base removed from V and 8 bases from J, the gap between germline ends came to 5 bases. CDR3 length: 11 amino acids. CDR1 is KGHSH and CDR2 is LQKENI in the germline V gene. Every bit of the isolated RNA underwent reverse transcription, so sequencing read expressed TCRB transcripts. The average output of naive, central memory and regulatory T cell samples was several million reads. The table came from immunoSEQ multiplex PCR; TCRdb's copy has only in-frame clones and leaves some out. The sample lists around 690,000 clones; 12% were seen once. Specimen: naive CD4+ T cells from blood. The clonotype originates from a man aged 30 to 39 with type 1 diabetes. V usage is TRBV18 and J usage is TRBJ1-2; no clear D gene. CDR3 protein: CASSPLVGYTF. CDR3 nucleotides: TGTGCCAGCTCACCACTGGTCGGCTACACCTTC.